The 23 T cell receptor beta chains presented below share a single source sample, sequenced in a study of Tregs in tolerant kidney transplant recipients. Clones were sequenced by immunoSEQ multiplex PCR, and TCRdb holds only the in-frame ones, with some missing. The table gives tens of thousands of clones; the top ten clones make up about 0.83% of it. The input for sequencing was CD4+ T cells from blood, taken before the transplant. The receptors derive from a human donor who received a combined kidney and bone marrow transplant.

Regarding this clone: The read comes to an end 3 residues before the CDR3 does, leaving the germline J gene to fill in the end. This chain connects TRBV7-2 to TRBJ1-6; D ambiguous. Germline V gives CDR1 SGHTA, CDR2 FQGNSA. CDR3 size: 14 residues. V was shortened by 1 base and J by 7 bases, with 8 bases between the two germline ends. The part of the CDR3 DNA that was read is TGTGCCAGCAGCTTAGAGCGGAGGAATTCACCC. Protein sequence: CASSLERRNSP. From start to end, the CDR3 is CASSLERRNSPLHF.

Comments on this clone: With the read ending 3 residues before the CDR3 end, the germline J gene is used to fill in that end. V and J are TRBV7-8 and TRBJ1-2, with a weak D call TRBD1 (6 bases). The CDR3 loop spans 13 amino acids. In germline, CDR1 is SGHVS, CDR2 FQNEAQ. The CDR3 sequence: CASSYTGIGVYTF. Partial CDR3 DNA: TGTGCCAGCAGCTACACAGGGATAGGTGTC.

Comments on this clone: The CDR3 goes on 3 residues after the read ends, and that part is filled in from the germline J gene. The V gene is TRBV5-1, the J gene TRBJ2-1, with D maybe TRBD2 (7 bases). CDR3 length: 14 amino acids. Germline assignment: CDR1 SGHRS and CDR2 YFSETQ. The V end lost 1 base, the J end lost 4 bases, and 9 bases lay between the germline ends. Incomplete CDR3 DNA: TGCGCCAGCAGCTTGAGGGGGGGTTACAATGAG. As protein: CASSLRGGYNE. The full CDR3 sequence reads CASSLRGGYNEQFF.

About this clone: The CDR3 extends 3 residues past the end of the read, so its final part is completed from the germline J gene. V usage is TRBV4-1 and J usage is TRBJ2-2; 7 bases match TRBD2. The germline CDR1 and CDR2 sequences are MGHRA and YSYEKL. V lost 3 bases and J lost 5; bases outside the gene matches: 6. The CDR3 contains 15 residues. CDR3 protein: CASSHLGRGTGELFF. Partial CDR3 DNA: TGCGCCAGCAGCCACCTAGGGAGGGGTACCGGGGAG.

As to this clone: The read comes to an end 3 residues before the CDR3 does, leaving the germline J gene to fill in the end. The V call is TRBV7-9, the J call TRBJ2-7; D may be TRBD1 (6 bases). The CDR3 totals 12 residues. With 5 bases removed from V and 5 bases from J, the gap between germline ends came to 10 bases. Germline CDR1 reads SEHNR; CDR2 reads FQNEAQ (reference sequence). The covered CDR3 bases are TGTGCCAGCAGCATCAACAGGGACGAG. Its translation: CASSINRDE. The whole CDR3 protein is CASSINRDEQYF.

Comments on this clone: The CDR3 extends 3 residues past the end of the read, so its final part is completed from the germline J gene. This chain connects TRBV29-1 to TRBJ1-1, with TRBD1 matching over 7 bases. Germline V gene data show CDR1 as SQVTM and CDR2 as ANQGSEA. The CDR3 runs to 12 residues. CDR3 residues: CSGDRVGTEAFF. The CDR3 DNA, read in part, is TGCAGCGGCGACAGGGTTGGGACGGAA. The variable domain in full, completed from reference TRBV29-1 and TRBJ1-1, reads SAVISQKPSRDICQRGTSLTIQCQVDSQVTMMFWYRQQPGQSLTLIATANQGSEATYESGFVIDKFPISRPNLTFSTLTVSNMSPEDSSIYLCSGDRVGTEAFFGQGTRLTVV.

As regards this clone: The read ends 3 residues before the CDR3 terminus; that terminus is restored from the germline J gene. The V call is TRBV5-1, the J call TRBJ2-3; D perhaps matches TRBD1 (5 bases). The CDR3 covers 15 residues. The germline CDR1 and CDR2 sequences are SGHRS and YFSETQ. The V gene lost 2 bases and the J gene lost 0 bases, with 10 bases spanning the gap. CDR3 amino acids: CASSFPAGSTDTQYF. CDR3 DNA (partial): TGCGCCAGCAGCTTCCCTGCAGGGAGCACAGATACG.

For this clone: Read sequence stops 3 residues before the CDR3 end, and the germline J gene provides the missing end. The rearrangement uses TRBV5-1 and TRBJ1-2; maybe TRBD1 (6 bases). The CDR3 spans 13 residues. Trimming took 1 base from V and 4 from J, leaving 8 bases between them. Germline loops: CDR1 SGHRS, CDR2 YFSETQ. Incomplete CDR3 DNA: TGCGCCAGCAGCTTGTTCAGGGGCTATGGC. Translating gives CASSLFRGYG. Given in full, the CDR3 is CASSLFRGYGYTF.

Turning to this clone: The CDR3 extends 3 residues past the end of the read, so its final part is completed from the germline J gene. V gene TRBV6-1 combines with J gene TRBJ2-5; 9 bases are a match to TRBD2. The V segment lost 4 bases and the J segment 5 bases; nucleotides outside the gene matches: 11. The CDR3 covers 16 residues. Germline assignment: CDR1 MNHNS and CDR2 SASEGT. The sequenced CDR3 bases are TGTGCCAGCAGTGGTGGCGGGAGGGCGATTTTGGAGACC. Its translation is CASSGGGRAILET. The full CDR3 is CASSGGGRAILETQYF.

Regarding this clone: The read ends 3 residues before the CDR3 terminus; that terminus is restored from the germline J gene. This rearrangement joins TRBV7-9 to TRBJ2-3; D is unclear. Between the trimmed V and J ends, which lost 2 bases and 5 bases, there was a span of 5 bases. Germline loops: CDR1 SEHNR, CDR2 FQNEAQ (reference sequence). The CDR3 has 12 residues. CDR3 DNA (partial): TGTGCCAGCAGCTTAATCGGAGATACG. It encodes CASSLIGDT. The full CDR3 protein is CASSLIGDTQYF. The entire variable domain, with the rest obtained from reference TRBV7-9 and TRBJ2-3, is as follows: DTGVSQNPRHKITKRGQNVTFRCDPISEHNRLYWYRQTLGQGPEFLTYFQNEAQLEKSRLLSDRFSAERPKGSFSTLEIQRTEQGDSAMYLCASSLIGDTQYFGPGTRLTVL.

On this clone: The CDR3 goes on 3 residues after the read ends, and that part is filled in from the germline J gene. Other DNA sequences within the sample encode an identical CDR3. The chain links TRBV7-2 to TRBJ2-7; 7 bases fit TRBD2. Looked up from germline, CDR1 is SGHTA and CDR2 is FQGNSA. V trimming: 6 bases; J trimming: 0 bases; junction bases outside the gene matches: 2. CDR3 length: 13 residues. This chain's CDR3 is CASSLAASYEQYF. The covered CDR3 bases are TGTGCCAGCAGTCTAGCGGCCTCCTACGAG.

Of note for this clone: The read is 3 residues too short to cover the CDR3 end, so that end is filled in from the germline J gene. The rearrangement links TRBV11-2 to TRBJ2-5; D may be TRBD2 (5 bases). Germline CDR1 and CDR2: SGHAT and FQNNGV. Trimming left V 1 base short and J 5 bases short, with 8 bases between. The CDR3 is 13 residues long. The part of the CDR3 DNA that was read is TGTGCCAGCAGCTTAGGAGGGTGGGAGACC. It is translated as CASSLGGWET. The complete CDR3 reads CASSLGGWETQYF. The full variable domain, with the rest looked up from reference TRBV11-2 and TRBJ2-5, is EAGVAQSPRYKIIEKRQSVAFWCNPISGHATLYWYQQILGQGPKLLIQFQNNGVVDDSQLPKDRFSAERLKGVDSTLKIQPAKLEDSAVYLCASSLGGWETQYFGPGTRLLVL.

On this clone itself: The CDR3 end lies 3 residues beyond the end of the read and is filled in from the germline J gene. J is TRBJ2-3 and V is TRBV19; D is undetermined. CDR3 length: 16 residues. The germline V gene has CDR1 LNHDA and CDR2 SQIVND (reference sequence). Trimming stripped 3 bases from V and 1 base from J, with 14 bases between. CDR3 sequence: CASSITQIRGTDTQYF. CDR3 DNA, as far as it was read: TGTGCCAGTAGTATTACGCAGATAAGAGGCACAGATACG.

On this clone: Sequencing ends 3 residues short of the CDR3 end; the germline J gene provides the rest. This chain joins TRBV18 and TRBJ2-7; D is unclear. This CDR3 contains 14 residues. V shed 3 bases and J shed 6 bases, with 15 bases lying between them. Germline V gene sequence: CDR1 KGHSH, CDR2 LQKENI. The CDR3 DNA, read in part, is TGTGCCAGCTCACCCGCAAAAATCCTAGGCGAG. Translation: CASSPAKILGE. The whole CDR3 region reads CASSPAKILGEQYF. The full variable domain, its missing parts supplied by reference TRBV18 and TRBJ2-7, is NAGVMQNPRHLVRRRGQEARLRCSPMKGHSHVYWYRQLPEEGLKFMVYLQKENIIDESGMPKERFSAEFPKEGPSILRIQQVVRGDSAAYFCASSPAKILGEQYFGPGTRLTVT.

To note about this clone: With the read ending 3 residues before the CDR3 end, the germline J gene is used to fill in that end. This chain links TRBV29-1 with TRBJ1-1; the D gene is possibly TRBD1 (6 bases). V was shortened by 4 bases and J by 6 bases, with 18 bases between the two germline ends. Germline CDR1 reads SQVTM; CDR2 reads ANQGSEA. The CDR3 consists of 14 residues. CDR3 amino acids: CSVGDTGFFSEAFF. The CDR3 bases that were read are TGCAGCGTTGGGGACACAGGGTTTTTCTCTGAA.

CDR3 protein: CASRGQEGTEAFF. The sequenced CDR3 bases are TGCGCCAGCCGGGGACAGGAGGGGACTGAA. V usage is TRBV5-1 and J usage is TRBJ1-1; 8 bases map to TRBD1. The CDR3 end lies 3 residues beyond the end of the read and is filled in from the germline J gene. After removal of 7 bases from V and 5 bases from J, the junction contained 7 bases not matched to a gene. CDR1 is SGHRS, CDR2 YFSETQ, per germline. The CDR3 has 13 amino acids.

Note on this clone: Coverage ceases 3 residues before the CDR3 finishes, and the germline J gene fills in the end. The V and J genes are TRBV20-1 and TRBJ2-3; D is unresolved. The length of the CDR3 is 10 residues. The ends were cut back, 5 bases at V and 6 bases at J, with 6 bases in the middle. CDR1 and CDR2 from the germline V gene are DFQATT and SNEGSKA (reference sequence). CDR3 DNA (partial): TGCAGTGCTGACTGGGATACG. Protein: CSADWDT. The entire CDR3 reads CSADWDTQYF.

As to this clone: The read terminates 3 residues before the CDR3 end, so the remaining end is supplied by the germline J gene. V is TRBV2 and J is TRBJ2-2, with 7 bases fitting TRBD1. J was trimmed by 0 bases and V by 9 bases; bases with no gene match: 7. The CDR3 consists of 15 residues. Germline V gene lookup returns CDR1 SNHLY and CDR2 FYNNEI. CDR3 loop: CASSRQGANTGELFF. The covered CDR3 bases are TGTGCCAGTTCTCGGCAGGGGGCGAACACCGGGGAG. Using reference TRBV2 and TRBJ2-2 for the parts outside the CDR3, the full variable domain is EPEVTQTPSHQVTQMGQEVILRCVPISNHLYFYWYRQILGQKVEFLVSFYNNEISEKSEIFDDQFSVERPDGSNFTLKIRSTKLEDSAMYFCASSRQGANTGELFFGEGSRLTVL.

Comment on this clone: The observed sequence ends 3 residues before the CDR3 terminus, with the missing tail filled in from the germline J gene. The V call is TRBV20-1, the J call TRBJ2-5; TRBD2 agrees at 12 bases. This CDR3 has 13 residues. The germline CDR1 and CDR2 sequences are DFQATT and SNEGSKA (reference sequence). Incomplete CDR3 DNA: TGCAGTGCCCGGACTAGCGGGGAGATTACC. Protein product: CSARTSGEIT. From start to end, the CDR3 is CSARTSGEITQYF.

Details on this clone: The read halts 3 residues ahead of the CDR3 end, with the missing end drawn from the germline J gene. The chain has TRBV6-1 and TRBJ2-7; 7 nucleotides align to TRBD1. The germline V gene has CDR1 MNHNS and CDR2 SASEGT. The J segment lost 0 bases and the V segment lost 2 bases, leaving 10 bases of the junction unmatched. The CDR3 has 17 amino acids. The CDR3 bases that were read are TGTGCCAGCAGTGAAAGAGGGACAGAGTGGAGCTCCTACGAG. This gives the protein CASSERGTEWSSYE. The whole CDR3 reads CASSERGTEWSSYEQYF.

Judged by frequency, this clone is medium-sized (0.01 to 0.1%). The read finishes 3 residues shy of the CDR3 end, and the germline J gene is used to complete it. The chain recombines TRBV10-3 with TRBJ2-4; 7 bases map to TRBD1. CDR3 size: 13 residues. V was clipped by 7 bases and J by 5 bases; unmatched bases: 5. The germline V gene encodes CDR1 ENHRY and CDR2 SYGVKD. The CDR3 bases that were read are TGTGCCATCAAGGGGGCGTCGGAAAACATT. It yields the protein CAIKGASENI. The full CDR3 sequence reads CAIKGASENIQYF.

On this clone itself: The read comes to an end 3 residues before the CDR3 does, leaving the germline J gene to fill in the end. This rearrangement joins TRBV5-1 to TRBJ1-2; TRBD1 is a possible D gene (6 bases). This CDR3 is built from 15 residues. Per germline, CDR1 SGHRS and CDR2 YFSETQ. The V end was cut by 0 bases, the J end by 3 bases, with 12 bases between. Incomplete CDR3 DNA: TGCGCCAGCAGCTTGGAAGGGGGAGGTGACTATGGC. Translating gives CASSLEGGGDYG. The whole CDR3 sequence reads CASSLEGGGDYGYTF.

As for this clone: The read ends 3 residues early relative to the CDR3; the germline J gene fills the gap. The chain is built from TRBV7-9 and TRBJ1-5, with 10 bases lining up with TRBD1. The junction had 2 bases not matched to a gene; V was cut back by 3 bases and J by 6 bases. This CDR3 has 14 amino acids. From germline, CDR1 is SEHNR and CDR2 FQNEAQ (reference sequence). The CDR3 DNA, read in part, is TGTGCCAGCAGCTTTGGACAGGGGGGTCAGCCC. The encoded protein is CASSFGQGGQP. The full CDR3 reads CASSFGQGGQPQHF.